The sample holds a few counts of the clone carrying this T cell receptor (beta chain). Its target is unknown. The data were taken from a study of T cell repertoires in cytomegalovirus infection. Overall study: It was the public TCR beta signatures that indicated both CMV infection and matching HLA type. Study outcomes and limitations: Totalled public TCR beta family frequency picked out people who carried CMV plus the relevant HLA.

TCRdb redid the calling of the reads with MiXCR, one entry per CDR3 protein. The data show approximately 910,000 distinct CDR3 sequences, less than 40% seen once. The input for sequencing was cultured CD8+ T cells from PBMCs, taken from culture after CMV antigen stimulation. The receptor was isolated from a human donor in good health (CMV status not recorded). Some clones in this sample may be carry-over from other donors' samples.

The DNA for the CDR3 is TGTGCCGCCGCTCCGGAAGATCATCAGCCCCAGCATTTT. This gives the protein CAAAPEDHQPQHF. The rearrangement uses TRBV10-3 and TRBJ1-5; D is ambiguous. The CDR3 is 13 amino acids. V was pared by 11 bases and J by 5 bases, with 16 bases between. Germline lookup yields CDR1 ENHRY and CDR2 SYGVKD.